Below, one TCR beta chain is given with its context. Antigen unknown. Its ends do not fully match the called genes, so a read error is possible. These data originate in a study of graft-versus-host responses after intestinal transplantation. Study-wide results and limits: Analysis identified GvH clones in recipient marrow, with some appearing first in ileum or blood.

This CDR3 comprises 10 residues. Germline loops: CDR1 MNHEY, CDR2 SVGAGI. Clones were sequenced by immunoSEQ multiplex PCR, and TCRdb holds only the in-frame ones, with some missing. The repertoire consists of roughly 97,000 clones, with around 92% occurring once and the leading ten covering about 0.18%. This TCR came from a human donor who was the organ donor for an intestinal transplant. The V gene is TRBV6-5, the J gene TRBJ1-2; no firm D call. The source material was unstimulated CD4+ T cells sorted from spleen or lymph node cells, sampled before transplant. The CDR3 reads CASGRHVTFF. The DNA for the CDR3 is TGTGCCAGCGGGAGGCACGTAACCTTCTTC.